Below, 22 T cell receptor beta chains from the same sample are listed, as sequenced in a study of CD4 T cells in relation to SARS-CoV-2 and coronaviruses. Method: immunoSEQ multiplex PCR; TCRdb's copy keeps in-frame clones and lacks some. The sample has about 68,000 clones; approximately 93% are singletons. Unexposed donor CD4+ T cells date from about 2011-2018, before the COVID-19 pandemic. The sample comprised naive CD4+ T cells from PBMCs. The subset denotes: naive CD4+ T cells isolated by negative enrichment. The receptors stem from a human donor in good health.

The CDR3 region is CASSSDGTGFDTQYF. The CDR3 DNA reads as TGCGCCAGCAGCTCGGACGGGACAGGGTTTGATACGCAGTATTTT. This chain connects TRBV5-1 to TRBJ2-3; 9 positions match TRBD1. CDR1 is SGHRS and CDR2 is YFSETQ in the germline V gene. The CDR3 loop spans 15 amino acids. The ends lost 3 bases at V and 6 bases at J; junction bases unmatched: 8.

The rearrangement uses TRBV2 and TRBJ2-3; the D call may be TRBD1 or TRBD2 (5 bases each). V shed 5 bases and J shed 1 base, with 13 bases lying between them. Germline CDR1 and CDR2: SNHLY and FYNNEI. CDR3 length: 15 amino acids. The CDR3 DNA reads TGTGCCAGCAGTTCCCGGGACGGGGGCACAGATACGCAGTATTTT. Encoded protein: CASSSRDGGTDTQYF. Drawing the rest from reference TRBV2 and TRBJ2-3, the complete variable domain is EPEVTQTPSHQVTQMGQEVILRCVPISNHLYFYWYRQILGQKVEFLVSFYNNEISEKSEIFDDQFSVERPDGSNFTLKIRSTKLEDSAMYFCASSSRDGGTDTQYFGPGTRLTVL.

The J gene is TRBJ2-2, the V gene TRBV27; 7 bases fit TRBD1. Losses at the gene ends were 6 bases for V and 4 bases for J; bases not matched to a gene: 11. CDR1 and CDR2 (germline): MNHEY, SMNVEV (reference sequence). This CDR3 has 16 amino acids. In nucleotides, the CDR3 is TGTGCCAGCAGCCTAATACGGGGACAGTCCACCGGGGAGCTGTTTTTT. Its translation is CASSLIRGQSTGELFF.

This clone was observed a handful of times. This chain joins TRBV12-3 or TRBV12-4 and TRBJ2-7; D is undetermined. Trimming cost V 3 bases and J 0 bases, with 6 bases left between them. This CDR3 contains 13 residues. CDR3 nucleotides: TGTGCCAGCAGTTTGGGCAGCTCCTACGAGCAGTACTTC. Protein sequence: CASSLGSSYEQYF.

The chain is built from TRBV24-1 and TRBJ1-2; D unclear. The CDR3 is 13 residues long. CDR1 is KGHDR, CDR2 SFDVKD, per germline. The V end was cut by 4 bases, the J end by 6 bases, with 11 bases between. The CDR3 reads CATSDVPGNGYTF. The CDR3 region has the DNA TGTGCCACCAGTGACGTCCCAGGTAATGGCTACACCTTC.

The gene calls are TRBV19 and TRBJ2-7, with D perhaps matching TRBD1 (5 bases). The CDR3 extends over 14 amino acids. Trimming took 3 bases from V and 2 from J, leaving 11 bases between them. Germline CDR1 is LNHDA and CDR2 is SQIVND (reference sequence). CDR3 sequence reads: CASSIATGAYEQYF. The CDR3 DNA is TGTGCCAGTAGTATCGCAACAGGAGCCTACGAGCAGTACTTC.

V gene TRBV6-6 combines with J gene TRBJ2-5; 7 positions match TRBD1. Germline lookup yields CDR1 MNHNY and CDR2 SVGAGI (reference sequence). V trimming: 5 bases; J trimming: 4 bases; junction bases outside the gene matches: 7. The CDR3 runs to 14 residues. CDR3 amino acids: CASSLTRDRETQYF. CDR3 DNA: TGTGCCAGCAGTCTAACGAGGGACAGAGAGACCCAGTACTTC.

The chain combines TRBV5-1 with TRBJ2-7; a weak D match, TRBD2 (6 bases). Per germline, CDR1 SGHRS and CDR2 YFSETQ. The germline V and J ends were trimmed by 5 bases and 1 base, with 13 bases remaining between them. This CDR3 comprises 14 residues. CDR3 amino acids: CASSMFGGSYEQYF. CDR3 DNA: TGCGCCAGCAGTATGTTTGGGGGGTCCTACGAGCAGTACTTC.

The V and J genes are TRBV7-9 and TRBJ1-4; D unclear. The germline V gene has CDR1 SEHNR and CDR2 FQNEAQ (reference sequence). This CDR3 has 13 amino acids. The V and J ends lost 6 bases and 4 bases respectively, with 9 bases between them. The CDR3 reads CASSHSNNEKLFF. CDR3 coding DNA: TGTGCCAGCAGTCACAGTAATAATGAAAAACTGTTTTTT.

V is TRBV5-1 and J is TRBJ2-2; 7 bases fit TRBD1. This CDR3 contains 15 residues. The germline gives CDR1 SGHRS, CDR2 YFSETQ. Trimming took 9 bases from V and 0 from J; bases not matched to a gene: 8. The CDR3 region has the DNA TGCGCCACTACGCGAGGACAGGCGAACACCGGGGAGCTGTTTTTT. The encoded protein is CATTRGQANTGELFF. Full variable domain (outside the CDR3, taken from reference TRBV5-1 and TRBJ2-2): KAGVTQTPRYLIKTRGQQVTLSCSPISGHRSVSWYQQTPGQGLQFLFEYFSETQRNKGNFPGRFSGRQFSNSRSEMNVSTLELGDSALYLCATTRGQANTGELFFGEGSRLTVL.

J is TRBJ2-3 and V is TRBV6-2 or TRBV6-3; D gene uncertain. The germline CDR1 and CDR2 sequences are MNHEY and SVGEGT. The CDR3 extends over 13 amino acids. V shed 2 bases and J shed 6 bases, with 9 bases lying between them. The CDR3 DNA follows: TGTGCCAGCAGTTACCACCCCTTGGATACGCAGTATTTT. Protein: CASSYHPLDTQYF.

The rearrangement uses TRBV28 and TRBJ1-3; unclear D gene. CDR3 length equals 14 residues. V lost 6 bases, J lost 2 bases, and 11 bases lay in between. Germline CDR1 is MDHEN and CDR2 is SYDVKM. The chain's CDR3 is CASSPGTAGNTIYF. In DNA, the CDR3 is TGTGCCAGCAGCCCAGGAACAGCTGGAAACACCATATATTTT.

The rearrangement joins TRBV9 to TRBJ1-5; D not certain. The V end lost 4 bases, the J end lost 3 bases, and 8 bases lay between the germline ends. This CDR3 spans 13 amino acids. Germline CDR1 reads SGDLS; CDR2 reads YYNGEE. The CDR3 DNA is TGTGCCAGCAGCCCAACCGACAATCAGCCCCAGCATTTT. This encodes CASSPTDNQPQHF.

This chain joins TRBV6-1 and TRBJ1-2; D uncertain. Trimming cost V 3 bases and J 2 bases, with 4 bases left between them. Germline CDR1 is MNHNS and CDR2 is SASEGT. This CDR3 comprises 12 residues. The CDR3: CASSERNYGYTF. The CDR3 DNA reads as TGTGCCAGCAGTGAGAGAAACTATGGCTACACCTTC.

The V call is TRBV3-1 (or the pseudogene TRBV3-2), the J call TRBJ1-4; perhaps TRBD1 as D (6 bases). V was cut by 2 bases and J by 0 bases, with 10 bases left in between. The CDR3 consists of 16 residues. CDR1 and CDR2 from the germline V gene are LGHDT and YNNKEL (reference sequence). The CDR3 here is CASSQPRQATNEKLFF. CDR3 DNA: TGTGCCAGCAGCCAACCCCGACAGGCAACTAATGAAAAACTGTTTTTT.

This clone was seen a single time. This chain connects TRBV20-1 to TRBJ2-1; D might be TRBD2 (6 bases). This CDR3 region has 16 residues. V shed 3 bases and J shed 0 bases, with 15 bases lying between them. The germline gives CDR1 DFQATT, CDR2 SNEGSKA (reference sequence). This CDR3 is CSASFIAAYSYNEQFF. The CDR3 DNA follows: TGCAGTGCTAGTTTTATAGCGGCGTACTCCTACAATGAGCAGTTCTTC.

This clone was seen once. The J gene is TRBJ2-1, the V gene TRBV5-1, with D tentatively TRBD2 (5 bases). V lost 2 bases, J lost 5 bases, and 11 bases lay in between. The CDR3 runs to 14 residues. Germline V gives CDR1 SGHRS, CDR2 YFSETQ. The CDR3 reads CASSFGDPNNEQFF. DNA of the CDR3: TGCGCCAGCAGCTTCGGGGATCCGAACAATGAGCAGTTCTTC. Variable domain in full (rest from reference TRBV5-1 and TRBJ2-1): KAGVTQTPRYLIKTRGQQVTLSCSPISGHRSVSWYQQTPGQGLQFLFEYFSETQRNKGNFPGRFSGRQFSNSRSEMNVSTLELGDSALYLCASSFGDPNNEQFFGPGTRLTVL.

The chain links TRBV2 to TRBJ2-2; a weak D match, TRBD2 (6 bases). The ends were cut back, 4 bases at V and 9 bases at J, with 12 bases in the middle. The CDR3 extends over 13 amino acids. CDR1 is SNHLY, CDR2 FYNNEI, per germline. Here the CDR3 reads CASSGRVGWELFF. The CDR3 bases are TGTGCCAGCAGTGGGAGGGTGGGATGGGAGCTGTTTTTT.

The CDR3: CASSPIGQPPLYNEQFF. CDR3 DNA: TGTGCCAGCAGCCCAATTGGACAGCCCCCCCTCTACAATGAGCAGTTCTTC. The rearrangement uses TRBV7-3 and TRBJ2-1, with D tentatively TRBD1 (6 bases). V lost 5 bases and J lost 3, with 20 bases in between. Looked up from germline, CDR1 is SGHTA and CDR2 is FQGTGA. This CDR3 has 17 residues.

This rearrangement joins TRBV5-1 to TRBJ1-4; TRBD1 matches 10 bases. Per germline, CDR1 SGHRS and CDR2 YFSETQ. V lost 0 bases to trimming and J lost 7 bases; unmatched junction nucleotides: 3. The CDR3 spans 15 residues. The CDR3 here is CASSLAGTGAEKLFF. The CDR3 DNA reads TGCGCCAGCAGCTTGGCGGGGACAGGGGCTGAAAAACTGTTTTTT.

This sequence joins TRBV18 and TRBJ2-1, with TRBD1 matching over 10 bases. CDR3 length: 14 residues. CDR1 and CDR2 (germline): KGHSH, LQKENI. Germline trimming cut 3 bases from V and 8 bases from J; bases unmatched to any gene: 4. CDR3 in amino acids: CASSPRTGGDEQFF. The CDR3 coding sequence is TGTGCCAGCTCACCTAGGACAGGGGGGGATGAGCAGTTCTTC.

The chain carries TRBV19 and TRBJ2-5; D gene uncertain. Looked up from germline, CDR1 is LNHDA and CDR2 is SQIVND (reference sequence). CDR3 length: 14 residues. V was pared by 3 bases and J by 1 base, with 9 bases between. The CDR3 spells CASSIVQSQETQYF. CDR3 in DNA: TGTGCCAGTAGTATTGTACAGAGCCAAGAGACCCAGTACTTC.